These 5 T cell receptor beta chains were all obtained from the same sample, sequenced in a study of identical twins. TCRdb used MiXCR to reprocess the 5' RACE reads, holding one entry per CDR3 protein. Of 700,000 or so distinct CDR3 sequences detected, around 8.6% appear once; the ten largest clones hold around 0.95%. Another study also made use of these data, one on yellow fever vaccine responses in identical twins.

The sequencing sample was made of PBMCs. The origin of the receptors is a woman between 18 and 29 years old in good health.

This clonotype was counted only a few times. This chain joins TRBV27 and TRBJ1-5; D is perhaps TRBD1 (6 bases). The CDR3 length is 14 residues. Trimming took off 3 bases at V and 6 bases at J, with 12 bases between the two ends. From germline, CDR1 is MNHEY and CDR2 SMNVEV (reference sequence). For the CDR3, the DNA is TGTGCCAGCAGTTTTGGGCAGGGGAGTCAGCCCCAGCATTTT. Amino acids: CASSFGQGSQPQHF.

This clonotype was seen repeatedly, ten times or more. The J gene is TRBJ2-1, the V gene TRBV7-9, with TRBD1 as a possible D gene (6 bases). The CDR3 has 15 residues. Trimming stripped 5 bases from V and 9 bases from J, with 20 bases between. Germline CDR1 SEHNR, CDR2 FQNEAQ (reference sequence). The CDR3 bases are TGTGCCAGCAGCACCCGGGACACGTTGTTGGGTGAGCAGTTCTTC. Protein product: CASSTRDTLLGEQFF. The full variable domain, rest sourced from reference TRBV7-9 and TRBJ2-1, is DTGVSQNPRHKITKRGQNVTFRCDPISEHNRLYWYRQTLGQGPEFLTYFQNEAQLEKSRLLSDRFSAERPKGSFSTLEIQRTEQGDSAMYLCASSTRDTLLGEQFFGPGTRLTVL.

This clonotype was picked up a small number of times. V is TRBV20-1 and J is TRBJ1-1; TRBD1 matches at 9 bases. Trimming removed 0 bases from V and 4 bases from J; junction bases left unmatched: 12. The CDR3 length is 17 residues. Germline assignment: CDR1 DFQATT and CDR2 SNEGSKA (reference sequence). CDR3 in amino acids: CSARETTGGRRATEAFF. The CDR3 nucleotides read TGCAGTGCTAGAGAGACTACAGGGGGCAGGCGGGCCACTGAAGCTTTCTTT.

The sample holds many counts of this clonotype. The chain uses TRBV29-1 and TRBJ2-2; D is unresolved. The germline V gene has CDR1 SQVTM and CDR2 ANQGSEA. This CDR3 has 13 amino acids. Trimming pared 4 bases from V and 8 bases from J, leaving 14 bases between. The CDR3: CSVVAPKSGELFF. CDR3 coding DNA: TGCAGCGTTGTGGCCCCCAAGTCGGGGGAGCTGTTTTTT.

This clonotype was seen repeatedly, ten times or more. The chain combines TRBV5-1 with TRBJ1-4; D call uncertain. This CDR3 region has 15 residues. Trimming removed 5 bases at V and 4 bases at J, with 15 bases between. Germline CDR1 and CDR2: SGHRS and YFSETQ. The CDR3 coding sequence is TGCGCCAGCAGGACAACTGGTTTGATTAATGAAAAACTGTTTTTT. This sequence encodes CASRTTGLINEKLFF.